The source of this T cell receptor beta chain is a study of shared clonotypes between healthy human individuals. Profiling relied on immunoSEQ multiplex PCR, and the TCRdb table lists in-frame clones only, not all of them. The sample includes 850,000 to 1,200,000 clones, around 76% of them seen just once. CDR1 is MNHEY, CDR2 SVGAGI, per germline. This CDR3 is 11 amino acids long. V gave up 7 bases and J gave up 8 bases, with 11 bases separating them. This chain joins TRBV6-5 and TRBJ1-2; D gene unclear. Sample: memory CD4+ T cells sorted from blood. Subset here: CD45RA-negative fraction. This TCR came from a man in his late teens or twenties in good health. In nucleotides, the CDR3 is TGTGCCAGCAAGTGGGAAGGAGGCTACACCTTC. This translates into CASKWEGGYTF.